This entry lists 15 T cell receptor beta chains sequenced from one sample in a study of T-cell reconstitution after alpha-beta-depleted transplantation in children (dated by TCRdb to the mid-2010s). The library relied on PCR. Sequencing was carried out with an Illumina HiSeq 2500. Molecular barcoding was employed in the preparation of TCR libraries, with unique molecular identifiers being used to normalize TCRbeta repertoire quantification. TCRdb reran the public reads through fastp at Q25 and MiXCR, keeping productive beta chains. Rows with one shared CDR3 protein collapse into an entry with the most common genes and DNA. In this sample the table shows 450,000 to 600,000 distinct CDR3 sequences, about 33% of which occur a single time. Around 2.3% of the sample is taken by the ten largest. Sequencing used PBMCs from the stem cell graft donor, obtained from the stem cell graft. The receptors originated from a human donor who donated a stem cell graft to a child with aplastic anemia.

J is TRBJ2-3 and V is TRBV4-3, with D unresolved. This CDR3 is 14 amino acids long. Germline CDR1 reads LGHNA; CDR2 reads YSLEER. V shed 1 base and J shed 6 bases, with 11 bases lying between them. The CDR3 nucleotides read TGCGCCAGCAGCCAAGTCCAGCAGGCCGATACGCAGTATTTT. Amino acids: CASSQVQQADTQYF.

The rearrangement links TRBV29-1 to TRBJ1-1; 7 bases are shared with TRBD1. Germline V gene data show CDR1 as SQVTM and CDR2 as ANQGSEA. The CDR3 consists of 14 residues. V dropped 6 bases and J dropped 3; count of bases not matched to a gene: 10. CDR3: CSVGSGQADTEAFF. DNA for the CDR3: TGCAGCGTGGGCTCCGGACAGGCGGACACTGAAGCTTTCTTT.

This clonotype was detected a few times. The rearrangement uses TRBV18 and TRBJ2-7; tentative D call: TRBD2 (5 bases). Trimming left V 4 bases short and J 7 bases short, with 17 bases between. The CDR3 loop spans 14 amino acids. Germline CDR1 and CDR2: KGHSH and LQKENI. The chain's CDR3 is CASSLGPPPGEQYV. CDR3 sequence (DNA): TGTGCCAGCTCACTCGGGCCTCCCCCGGGGGAGCAGTACGTC.

The chain couples TRBV5-4 to TRBJ2-3, with a weak D call TRBD2 (6 bases). CDR1 and CDR2 (germline): SGHNT, YYREEE (reference sequence). The CDR3 is 15 residues long. V lost 0 bases, J lost 8 bases, and 16 bases lay in between. The DNA for the CDR3 is TGTGCCAGCAGCTTGGCCCTGTCTAGCGTTGGTACGCAGTATTTT. Protein product: CASSLALSSVGTQYF.

This clonotype was recorded a few times. The chain couples TRBV5-1 to TRBJ1-6; D remains ambiguous. Trimming left V 7 bases short and J 9 bases short, with 14 bases between. The CDR3 consists of 13 residues. Germline assignment: CDR1 SGHRS and CDR2 YFSETQ. Here the CDR3 reads CASRAVDSSPLHF. DNA of the CDR3: TGCGCCAGCCGGGCAGTCGATAGTTCACCCCTCCACTTT.

CDR3: CASSYVWRGRGETEAFF. The CDR3 region has the DNA TGTGCCAGCAGTTACGTGTGGCGCGGACGAGGCGAAACTGAAGCTTTCTTT. This chain links TRBV6-5 with TRBJ1-1; D is ambiguous. The V and J ends lost 2 bases and 5 bases respectively, with 21 bases between them. Germline CDR1 reads MNHEY; CDR2 reads SVGAGI. This CDR3 spans 17 amino acids.

This clonotype was seen a handful of times. The chain employs TRBV6-5 and TRBJ2-3; weak D call: TRBD1 (6 bases). This CDR3 is built from 16 residues. Between the trimmed V and J ends, which lost 2 bases and 2 bases, there was a span of 14 bases. Looked up from germline, CDR1 is MNHEY and CDR2 is SVGAGI. The CDR3 sequence is CASSYLLGQNTDTQYF. The CDR3 nucleotides are TGTGCCAGCAGTTACCTTCTGGGACAAAACACAGATACGCAGTATTTT.

This clonotype has ten or more counts. This chain uses TRBV7-2 with TRBJ2-1; 7 bases align to TRBD2. Trimming removed 0 bases from V and 4 bases from J; junction bases left unmatched: 6. Germline V gene lookup returns CDR1 SGHTA and CDR2 FQGNSA. The CDR3 consists of 16 residues. The DNA of the CDR3 is TGTGCCAGCAGCTTAGCGCGGGGGATGGTTTACAATGAGCAGTTCTTC. Translation gives CASSLARGMVYNEQFF. Full variable domain (remainder filled in from reference TRBV7-2 and TRBJ2-1): GAGVSQSPSNKVTEKGKDVELRCDPISGHTALYWYRQSLGQGLEFLIYFQGNSAPDKSGLPSDRFSAERTGGSVSTLTIQRTQQEDSAVYLCASSLARGMVYNEQFFGPGTRLTVL.

V and J are TRBV18 and TRBJ2-3; D gene uncertain. Trimming cost V 3 bases and J 1 base, with 8 bases left between them. The CDR3 consists of 14 residues. Germline CDR1 is KGHSH and CDR2 is LQKENI. CDR3 coding DNA: TGTGCCAGCTCACCCCCGCAGGGCACAGATACGCAGTATTTT. It is translated as CASSPPQGTDTQYF.

This clonotype was observed a handful of times. The chain carries TRBV6-1 and TRBJ1-5; the match to TRBD1 covers 7 bases. From germline, CDR1 is MNHNS and CDR2 SASEGT. The CDR3 extends over 15 amino acids. Losses at the gene ends were 2 bases for V and 4 bases for J; bases not matched to a gene: 5. CDR3 sequence reads: CASSERGLNNQPQHF. The CDR3 DNA reads TGTGCCAGCAGTGAAAGGGGGCTCAATAATCAGCCCCAGCATTTT.

The J gene is TRBJ2-2, the V gene TRBV29-1; 8 bases map to TRBD2. Germline V CDR1 and CDR2: SQVTM, ANQGSEA. The CDR3 has 15 residues. V was clipped by 6 bases and J by 6 bases; unmatched bases: 12. The CDR3 DNA reads as TGCAGCGTCCGCCGAGCAGCGGGAGCTTCCGGGGAGCTGTTTTTT. Translation gives CSVRRAAGASGELFF.

This rearrangement joins TRBV7-6 to TRBJ2-2, with 14 bases lining up with TRBD2. Germline V CDR1 and CDR2: SGHVS, FNYEAQ. The CDR3 length is 18 residues. V shed 3 bases, J shed 2 bases, and the junction held 5 bases outside the gene matches. The CDR3 sequence: CASSLGLAGVGNTGELFF. For the CDR3, the DNA is TGTGCCAGCAGCTTGGGACTAGCGGGAGTGGGAAACACCGGGGAGCTGTTTTTT.

V is TRBV12-5 and J is TRBJ2-7, with TRBD1 identical over 9 bases. The germline V gene encodes CDR1 LGHNT and CDR2 FRNRAP. V was pared by 1 base and J by 8 bases, with 3 bases of the junction left unmatched. This CDR3 is built from 13 residues. CDR3: CASGLGDRAQQYV. CDR3 DNA: TGTGCTAGTGGTTTGGGGGACAGGGCCCAGCAGTACGTC.

The gene calls are TRBV12-3 or TRBV12-4 and TRBJ2-7; possible D gene TRBD1, 6 bases. The ends were cut back, 9 bases at V and 4 bases at J, with 19 bases in the middle. This CDR3 has 14 residues. The CDR3 loop reads CASSRDNGAYEQYV. The CDR3 DNA is TGTGCCAGTTCCCGGGACAACGGAGCTTACGAGCAGTACGTC.

This chain joins TRBV11-3 and TRBJ2-3; 16 nucleotides match TRBD2. The CDR3 has 15 amino acids. J was trimmed by 14 bases and V by 5 bases; bases with no gene match: 10. Germline V gene lookup returns CDR1 SGHNT and CDR2 YENEEA. The DNA of the CDR3 is TGTGCCAGCAGCCTAACGGGACTAGCGGGAGGGCCGCCGTATTTT. It specifies CASSLTGLAGGPPYF. Combining the CDR3 with reference TRBV11-3 and TRBJ2-3 gives the whole variable domain EAGVVQSPRYKIIEKKQPVAFWCNPISGHNTLYWYLQNLGQGPELLIRYENEEAVDDSQLPKDRFSAERLKGVDSTLKIQPAELGDSAVYLCASSLTGLAGGPPYFGPGTRLTVL.